A selection of T cell receptor beta chains follows, all from one sample in a study of T cells after yellow fever vaccination. TCRdb itself ran the 5' RACE reads through MiXCR, one entry per CDR3 protein. The sample carries some 300,000 distinct CDR3 sequences, approximately 10% recorded once. The sample here was CD4+ T cells sorted from PBMCs, taken 5 days after the yellow fever booster vaccination. Source of these receptors: a man aged 18 to 29 who received the YFV17D yellow fever vaccine. Both conserved end residues are part of each CDR3. A D gene is named only where the DNA matches it firmly. A clone size is listed for some rows: how often the clone was seen (once, few, many), or a class if it is expanded.

CDR3 DNA,CDR3 protein,clone size,CDR3 length,V gene,D gene,J gene
TGTGCCAGTTCGGTGTGGGGTTCGAAGACCCAGTACTTC,CASSVWGSKTQYF,few,13,TRBV6-5,NA,TRBJ2-5
TGCGCCAGCAGCTTGGGGGTTATTTCTGGAAACACCATATATTTT,CASSLGVISGNTIYF,many,15,TRBV5-1,NA,TRBJ1-3
TGCAGTGCTACCACAGGGGCCAACGTCCTGACTTTC,CSATTGANVLTF,NA,12,TRBV20-1,NA,TRBJ2-6
TGTGCCAACTACGTCGGGGGGACCACGCGGGGCTACACCTTC,CANYVGGTTRGYTF,NA,14,TRBV12-3/TRBV12-4,NA,TRBJ1-2
TGCGCCAGCAGCTTGGGGACTGGGGGCTTCTCTGGAAACACCATATATTTT,CASSLGTGGFSGNTIYF,few,17,TRBV5-1,NA,TRBJ1-3
TGTGCCAGCAGTTTACACGGAATGAACACTGAAGCTTTCTTT,CASSLHGMNTEAFF,NA,14,TRBV12-3/TRBV12-4,NA,TRBJ1-1
TGTGCCAGCAGTGGGATGGACTTGGACCGGTACTTC,CASSGMDLDRYF,few,12,TRBV2,NA,TRBJ2-5
TGTGCCAGCACCCGGACAGACGGAAAACTGTTTTTT,CASTRTDGKLFF,many,12,TRBV12-3/TRBV12-4,NA,TRBJ1-4
TGCGCCAGCAGCTTATCCAGGGGCGCCTACGAGCAGTACTTC,CASSLSRGAYEQYF,many,14,TRBV5-1,NA,TRBJ2-7
TGTGCCAGCAGCTTAGAGCCCTCTGGGGCCAACGTCCTGACTTTC,CASSLEPSGANVLTF,many,15,TRBV7-9,NA,TRBJ2-6
TGTGCCAGCAGTGAAACGGGTATCCAGTACTTC,CASSETGIQYF,few,11,TRBV2,NA,TRBJ2-5
TGTGCCAGCAGCCAAGATGGGGCCCGGGTGCACACTGAAGCTTTCTTT,CASSQDGARVHTEAFF,many,16,TRBV4-2,NA,TRBJ1-1
TGTGCCAGCAGTTTTTATTCCCTACATTCACCCCTCCACTTT,CASSFYSLHSPLHF,NA,14,TRBV12-3/TRBV12-4,NA,TRBJ1-6